This TCR beta chain stems from a study of a mutant IDH1 vaccine in newly diagnosed glioma. About the research overall: Vaccines began 4-6 weeks after radiotherapy alone, or with temozolomide cycles. Sex distribution of treated patients was roughly 62% male and 37.5% female; mean age was 40.4 years. Patients had received radiotherapy, temozolomide, or both previously, most receiving both. Findings and caveats of the study: Whatever changes occurred in top peripheral T cell clonotypes seemed unrelated to pseudoprogression.

Specified time point: week 5, during vaccination. The investigators gave 300 ug of mutant IDH1 20-mer peptide in each vaccine dose, together with topical imiquimod. As regards this clone: Its antigen is not identified.

The method was immunoSEQ multiplex PCR; TCRdb's version includes in-frame clones alone and lacks a portion of them. This table holds around 34,000 clones, 50% to 60% found once. V dropped 3 bases and J dropped 3; count of bases not matched to a gene: 17. There are 19 residues in the CDR3. The germline V gene has CDR1 MDHEN and CDR2 SYDVKM. The gene calls are TRBV28 and TRBJ2-1, with 7 bases fitting TRBD2. The source material was PBMCs, sampled from a glioma patient whose treatment included an IDH1 peptide vaccine. This receptor was identified in a woman aged 18-35 years with glioma. The CDR3 DNA sequence: TGTGCCAGCAGTTTGTATTATGGCGGGAGAGGTGGAGGCTACAATGAGCAGTTCTTC. Residues: CASSLYYGGRGGGYNEQFF.